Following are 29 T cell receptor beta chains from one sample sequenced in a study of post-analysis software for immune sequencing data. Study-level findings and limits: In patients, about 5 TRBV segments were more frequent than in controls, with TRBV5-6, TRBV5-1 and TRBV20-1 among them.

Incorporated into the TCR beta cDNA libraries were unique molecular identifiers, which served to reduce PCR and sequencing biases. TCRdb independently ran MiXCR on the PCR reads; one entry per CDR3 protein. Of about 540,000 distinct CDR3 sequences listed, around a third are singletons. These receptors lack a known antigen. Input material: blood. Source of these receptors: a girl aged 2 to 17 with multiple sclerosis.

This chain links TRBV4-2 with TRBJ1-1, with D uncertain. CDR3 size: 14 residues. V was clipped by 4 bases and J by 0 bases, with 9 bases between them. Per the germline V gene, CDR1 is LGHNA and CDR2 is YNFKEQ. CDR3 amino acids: CASSREGLNTEAFF. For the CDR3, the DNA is TGTGCCAGCAGCCGGGAGGGATTGAACACTGAAGCTTTCTTT.

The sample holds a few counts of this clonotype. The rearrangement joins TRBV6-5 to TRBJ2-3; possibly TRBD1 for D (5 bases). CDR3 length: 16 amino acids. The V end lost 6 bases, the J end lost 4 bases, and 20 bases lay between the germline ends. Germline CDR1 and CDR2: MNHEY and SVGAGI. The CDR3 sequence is CASSPLQGPSADTQYF. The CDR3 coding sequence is TGTGCCAGCAGCCCCCTCCAGGGTCCTTCGGCAGATACGCAGTATTTT.

The CDR3 nucleotides read TGTGCCAGCAGCTTAGGGGTGGCCGGGACAGGGGTCCGATTCGAGCAGTACTTC. Translation gives CASSLGVAGTGVRFEQYF. This chain uses TRBV7-9 with TRBJ2-5, with TRBD1 matching over 10 bases. Judging by the DNA end, TRBJ2-7 fits better; the J call may be wrong. The length of the CDR3 is 18 residues. Germline V gene lookup returns CDR1 SEHNR and CDR2 FQNEAQ (reference sequence).

CDR3 protein: CSARDRGQGKGYTF. CDR3 DNA sequence: TGCAGTGCTAGAGATCGAGGACAGGGGAAAGGCTACACCTTC. The V and J genes are TRBV20-1 and TRBJ1-2; 9 bases match TRBD1. Germline trimming cut 0 bases from V and 8 bases from J; bases unmatched to any gene: 7. The germline gives CDR1 DFQATT, CDR2 SNEGSKA (reference sequence). The CDR3 is made up of 14 amino acids.

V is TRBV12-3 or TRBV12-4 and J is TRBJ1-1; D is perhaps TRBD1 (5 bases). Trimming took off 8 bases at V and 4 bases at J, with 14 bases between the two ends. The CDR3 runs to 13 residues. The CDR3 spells CASLSGGFTEAFF. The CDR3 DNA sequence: TGTGCCAGCCTCTCGGGGGGTTTCACTGAAGCTTTCTTT.

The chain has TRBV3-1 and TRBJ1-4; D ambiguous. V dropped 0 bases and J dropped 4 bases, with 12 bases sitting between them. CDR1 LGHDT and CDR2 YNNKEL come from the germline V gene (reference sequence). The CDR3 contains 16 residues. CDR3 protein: CASSQDIGLLNEKLFF. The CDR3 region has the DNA TGTGCCAGCAGCCAAGATATCGGACTCCTTAATGAAAAACTGTTTTTT.

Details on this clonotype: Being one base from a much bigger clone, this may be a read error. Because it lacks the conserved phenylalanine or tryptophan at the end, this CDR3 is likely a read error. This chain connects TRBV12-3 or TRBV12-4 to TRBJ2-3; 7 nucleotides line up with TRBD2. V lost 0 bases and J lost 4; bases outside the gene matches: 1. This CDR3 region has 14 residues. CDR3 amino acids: CASSLALASDTQYS. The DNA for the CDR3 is TGTGCCAGCAGTTTAGCACTAGCGTCAGATACGCAGTATTCT.

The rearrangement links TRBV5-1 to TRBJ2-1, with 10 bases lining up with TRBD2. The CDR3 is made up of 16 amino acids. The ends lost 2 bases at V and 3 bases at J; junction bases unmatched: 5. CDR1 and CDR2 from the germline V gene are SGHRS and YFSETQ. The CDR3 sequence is CASSLPTSGVYNEQFF. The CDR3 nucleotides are TGCGCCAGCAGCTTACCAACTAGCGGGGTCTACAATGAGCAGTTCTTC.

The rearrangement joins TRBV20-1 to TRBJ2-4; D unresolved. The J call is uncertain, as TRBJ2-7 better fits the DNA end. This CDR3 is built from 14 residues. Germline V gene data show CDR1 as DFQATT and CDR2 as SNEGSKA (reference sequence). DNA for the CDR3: TGCAGTGCTAGAGATCCGGCGAACACCTACGAGCAGTACTTC. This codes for CSARDPANTYEQYF.

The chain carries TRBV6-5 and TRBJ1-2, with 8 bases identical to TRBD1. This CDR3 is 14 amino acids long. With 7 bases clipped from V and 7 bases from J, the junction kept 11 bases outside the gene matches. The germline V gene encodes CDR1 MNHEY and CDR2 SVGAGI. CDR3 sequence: CASTQRQGAIGYTF. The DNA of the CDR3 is TGTGCCAGCACCCAAAGGCAGGGGGCAATTGGCTACACCTTC.

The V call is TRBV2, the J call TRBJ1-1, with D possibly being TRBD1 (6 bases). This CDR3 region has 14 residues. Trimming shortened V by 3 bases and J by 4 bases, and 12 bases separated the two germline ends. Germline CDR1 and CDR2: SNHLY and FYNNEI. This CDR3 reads CASSEVGGATEAFF. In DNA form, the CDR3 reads TGTGCCAGCAGTGAGGTGGGGGGGGCCACTGAAGCTTTCTTT.

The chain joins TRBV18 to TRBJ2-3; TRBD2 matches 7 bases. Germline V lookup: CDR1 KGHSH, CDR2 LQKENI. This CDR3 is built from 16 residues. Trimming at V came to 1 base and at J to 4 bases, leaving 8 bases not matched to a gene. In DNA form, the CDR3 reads TGTGCCAGCTCACCACAGGGAGGGGACCCCCCAGATACGCAGTATTTT. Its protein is CASSPQGGDPPDTQYF.

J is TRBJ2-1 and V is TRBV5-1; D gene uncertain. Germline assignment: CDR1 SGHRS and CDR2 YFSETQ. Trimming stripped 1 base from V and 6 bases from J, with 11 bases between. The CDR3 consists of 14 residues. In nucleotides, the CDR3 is TGCGCCAGCAGCTTGTTTGTGAGGAGCAATGAGCAGTTCTTC. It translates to CASSLFVRSNEQFF.

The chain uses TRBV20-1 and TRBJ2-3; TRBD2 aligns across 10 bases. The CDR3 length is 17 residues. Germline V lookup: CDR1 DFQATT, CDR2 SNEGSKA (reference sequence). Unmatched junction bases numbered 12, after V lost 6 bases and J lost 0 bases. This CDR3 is CSASVGSGGTSTDTQYF. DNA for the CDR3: TGCAGTGCCAGCGTTGGTAGCGGGGGGACTAGCACAGATACGCAGTATTTT.

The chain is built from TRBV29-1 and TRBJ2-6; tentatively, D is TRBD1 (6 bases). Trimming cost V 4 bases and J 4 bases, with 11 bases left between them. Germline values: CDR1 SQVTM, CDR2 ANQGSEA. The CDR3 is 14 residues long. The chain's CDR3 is CSVVGGTGANVLTF. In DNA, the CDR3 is TGCAGCGTTGTAGGGGGAACCGGGGCCAACGTCCTGACTTTC.

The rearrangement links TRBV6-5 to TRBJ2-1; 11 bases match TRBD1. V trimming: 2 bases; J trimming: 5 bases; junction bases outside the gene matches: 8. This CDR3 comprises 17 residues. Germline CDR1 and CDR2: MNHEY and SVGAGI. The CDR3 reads CASSYRDRGVKHNEQFF. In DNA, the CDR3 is TGTGCCAGCAGTTACCGGGACAGGGGGGTCAAACACAATGAGCAGTTCTTC.

CDR3 residues: CAISERDTAEAFF. In DNA form, the CDR3 reads TGTGCCATCAGTGAGAGGGACACCGCTGAAGCTTTCTTT. V is TRBV10-3 and J is TRBJ1-1; possibly TRBD1 for D (6 bases). CDR3 size: 13 residues. Trimming took off 2 bases at V and 6 bases at J, with 10 bases between the two ends. Germline V gives CDR1 ENHRY, CDR2 SYGVKD.

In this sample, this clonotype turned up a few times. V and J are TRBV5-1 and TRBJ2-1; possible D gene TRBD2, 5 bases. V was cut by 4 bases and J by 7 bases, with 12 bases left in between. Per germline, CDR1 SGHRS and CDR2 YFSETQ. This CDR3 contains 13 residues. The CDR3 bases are TGCGCCAGCAGCCCCCCGGGATTGAATGAGCAGTTCTTC. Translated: CASSPPGLNEQFF.

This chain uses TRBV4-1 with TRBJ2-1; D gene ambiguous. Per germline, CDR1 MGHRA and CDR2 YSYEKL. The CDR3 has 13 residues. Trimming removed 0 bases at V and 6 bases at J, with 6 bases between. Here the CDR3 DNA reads TGCGCCAGCAGCCAAGATCGTCTCAATGAGCAGTTCTTC. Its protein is CASSQDRLNEQFF.

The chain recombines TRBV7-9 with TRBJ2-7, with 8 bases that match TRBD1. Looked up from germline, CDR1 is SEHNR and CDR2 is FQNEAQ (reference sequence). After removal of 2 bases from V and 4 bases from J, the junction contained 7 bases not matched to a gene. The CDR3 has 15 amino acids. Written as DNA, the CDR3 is TGTGCCAGCAGCTTAACAACCGGGACAGGTTACGAGCAGTACTTC. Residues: CASSLTTGTGYEQYF.

Written as DNA, the CDR3 is TGTGCCAGCAGCCCCCGCATGGATGCAACTAATGAAAAACTGTTTTTT. Translating it yields CASSPRMDATNEKLFF. The chain has TRBV11-2 and TRBJ1-4; no firm D call. V gave up 5 bases and J gave up 0 bases, with 13 bases separating them. Germline V gene sequence: CDR1 SGHAT, CDR2 FQNNGV. The CDR3 has 16 amino acids.

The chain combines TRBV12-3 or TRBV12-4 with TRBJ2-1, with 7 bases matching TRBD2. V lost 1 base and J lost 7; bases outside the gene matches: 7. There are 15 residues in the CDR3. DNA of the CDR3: TGTGCCAGCAGTTTAGTAGGGCTAGCGGAGAATGAGCAGTTCTTC. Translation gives CASSLVGLAENEQFF.

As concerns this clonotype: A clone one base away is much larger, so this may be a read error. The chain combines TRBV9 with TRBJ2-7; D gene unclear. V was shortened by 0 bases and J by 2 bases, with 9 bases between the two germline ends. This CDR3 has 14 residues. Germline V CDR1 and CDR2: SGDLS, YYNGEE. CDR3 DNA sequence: TGTGCCAGCAGCGTAGCTACCAGAGCCTACGAGCAGTACTTC. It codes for CASSVATRAYEQYF.

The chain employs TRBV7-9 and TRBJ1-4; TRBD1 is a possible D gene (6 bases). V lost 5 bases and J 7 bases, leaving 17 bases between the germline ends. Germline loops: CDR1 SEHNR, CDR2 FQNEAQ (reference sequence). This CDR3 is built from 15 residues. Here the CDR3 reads CASSHQGPKGEKLFF. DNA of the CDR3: TGTGCCAGCAGCCATCAGGGGCCTAAGGGTGAAAAACTGTTTTTT. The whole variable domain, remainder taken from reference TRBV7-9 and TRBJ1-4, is DTGVSQNPRHKITKRGQNVTFRCDPISEHNRLYWYRQTLGQGPEFLTYFQNEAQLEKSRLLSDRFSAERPKGSFSTLEIQRTEQGDSAMYLCASSHQGPKGEKLFFGSGTQLSVL.

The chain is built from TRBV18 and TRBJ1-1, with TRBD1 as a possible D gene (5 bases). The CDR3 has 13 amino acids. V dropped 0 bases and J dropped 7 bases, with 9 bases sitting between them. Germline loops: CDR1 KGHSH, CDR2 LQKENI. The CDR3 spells CASSPPWTSEAFF. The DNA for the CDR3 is TGTGCCAGCTCACCACCGTGGACAAGTGAAGCTTTCTTT.

This CDR3 is CASSFMGGNQPQHF. DNA for the CDR3: TGTGCCAGCAGCTTTATGGGGGGCAATCAGCCCCAGCATTTT. The V gene is TRBV11-2, the J gene TRBJ1-5; D perhaps matches TRBD1 (5 bases). CDR3 length equals 14 residues. CDR1 is SGHAT, CDR2 FQNNGV, per germline. Between the trimmed V and J ends, which lost 3 bases and 2 bases, there was a span of 8 bases.

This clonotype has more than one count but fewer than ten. CDR3 in DNA: TGCGCCAGCAGTATGGCAGGGGAAGAGACCCAGTACTTC. It yields the protein CASSMAGEETQYF. The chain uses TRBV5-1 and TRBJ2-5, with a possible D match to TRBD1 (6 bases). V shed 5 bases and J shed 3 bases, with 11 bases lying between them. Germline-derived CDR1 and CDR2 are SGHRS and YFSETQ. There are 13 residues in the CDR3.

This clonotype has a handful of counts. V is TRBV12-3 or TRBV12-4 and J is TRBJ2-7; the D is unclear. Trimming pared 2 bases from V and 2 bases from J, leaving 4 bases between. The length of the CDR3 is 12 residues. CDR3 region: CASSLSPYEQYF. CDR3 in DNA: TGTGCCAGCAGTTTAAGCCCCTACGAGCAGTACTTC.

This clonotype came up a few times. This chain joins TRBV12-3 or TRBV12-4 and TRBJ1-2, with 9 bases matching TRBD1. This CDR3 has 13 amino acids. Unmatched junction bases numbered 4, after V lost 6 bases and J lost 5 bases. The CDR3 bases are TGTGCCAGCAGGGACAGGGGAGGGTATGGCTACACCTTC. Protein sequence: CASRDRGGYGYTF.